A selection of T cell receptor beta chains follows, all from one sample in a study of blood T cell repertoires in COVID-19. The method was immunoSEQ multiplex PCR; TCRdb's version includes in-frame clones alone and lacks a portion of them. The sample includes over 250,000 clones, around 89% seen only once; the top ten take 3.5% to 4.5%. Sequencing was performed on peripheral blood. The receptors were sampled from a man in his fifties or sixties who had recovered from COVID-19. Each CDR3 is given with its conserved first and last residue. Each record gives: clone size, J gene, D gene, V gene, CDR3 protein, CDR3 DNA. The D gene is left open where the match is weak. The size entry is marked missing in some rows and otherwise reads once, few, many or a size class.

clone_size: -
j_call: TRBJ1-2
d_call: -
v_call: TRBV5-6
cdr3_aa: CASSSRGGVEGYGYTF
cdr3_nt: TGTGCCAGCAGCTCGCGGGGCGGGGTAGAGGGCTATGGCTACACCTTC

clone_size: -
j_call: TRBJ1-5
d_call: -
v_call: TRBV5-1
cdr3_aa: CASSLAEGSNQPQHF
cdr3_nt: TGCGCCAGCAGCTTGGCAGAGGGAAGCAATCAGCCCCAGCATTTT

clone_size: -
j_call: TRBJ1-6
d_call: TRBD1
v_call: TRBV18
cdr3_aa: CASSYEGQGNSPLHF
cdr3_nt: TGTGCCAGCTCATACGAGGGACAGGGGAATTCACCCCTCCACTTT

clone_size: -
j_call: TRBJ2-5
d_call: -
v_call: TRBV7-9
cdr3_aa: CASSLSSGKRQETQYF
cdr3_nt: TGTGCCAGCAGCTTAAGTTCGGGGAAGAGGCAAGAGACCCAGTACTTC

clone_size: many
j_call: TRBJ1-6
d_call: -
v_call: TRBV19
cdr3_aa: CASSIQGWNSPLHF
cdr3_nt: TGTGCCAGTAGCATACAGGGTTGGAATTCACCCCTCCACTTT

clone_size: -
j_call: TRBJ2-3
d_call: TRBD1
v_call: TRBV4-2
cdr3_aa: CASSPYQGDGTDTQYF
cdr3_nt: TGTGCCAGCAGCCCATACCAGGGGGACGGGACAGATACGCAGTATTTT

clone_size: -
j_call: TRBJ2-3
d_call: TRBD2
v_call: TRBV7-9
cdr3_aa: CASSLVRGGRRTDTQYF
cdr3_nt: TGTGCCAGCAGCTTAGTACGGGGGGGACGACGCACAGATACGCAGTATTTT

clone_size: -
j_call: TRBJ2-5
d_call: -
v_call: TRBV27
cdr3_aa: CASRPSVQETQYF
cdr3_nt: TGTGCCAGCCGTCCTAGCGTGCAAGAGACCCAGTACTTC

clone_size: -
j_call: TRBJ2-2
d_call: -
v_call: TRBV5-1
cdr3_aa: CASSPPGVVNTGELFF
cdr3_nt: TGCGCCAGCAGCCCTCCAGGGGTCGTTAACACCGGGGAGCTGTTTTTT

clone_size: -
j_call: TRBJ1-1
d_call: -
v_call: TRBV5-1
cdr3_aa: CASSLAGRGRARSNTEAFF
cdr3_nt: TGCGCCAGCAGCTTGGCCGGAAGGGGCAGGGCTCGGTCGAACACTGAAGCTTTCTTT

clone_size: -
j_call: TRBJ1-1
d_call: TRBD1
v_call: TRBV4-2
cdr3_aa: CASSQAPGGHTEAFF
cdr3_nt: TGTGCCAGCAGCCAAGCCCCAGGGGGCCACACTGAAGCTTTCTTT

clone_size: -
j_call: TRBJ2-5
d_call: -
v_call: TRBV6-5
cdr3_aa: CASSPLARETQYF
cdr3_nt: TGTGCCAGCAGTCCTCTAGCGCGGGAGACCCAGTACTTC

clone_size: -
j_call: TRBJ1-6
d_call: -
v_call: TRBV11-1
cdr3_aa: CASNQGAGENSPLHF
cdr3_nt: TGTGCCAGCAACCAAGGGGCAGGGGAAAATTCACCCCTCCACTTT

clone_size: -
j_call: TRBJ1-2
d_call: -
v_call: TRBV24-1
cdr3_aa: CATSDSTRNYGYTF
cdr3_nt: TGTGCCACCAGTGACTCGACAAGAAACTATGGCTACACCTTC

clone_size: -
j_call: TRBJ1-5
d_call: -
v_call: TRBV2
cdr3_aa: CASSGGGKNSNQPQHF
cdr3_nt: TGTGCCAGCAGTGGGGGGGGAAAGAATAGCAATCAGCCCCAGCATTTT

clone_size: -
j_call: TRBJ1-2
d_call: -
v_call: TRBV5-4
cdr3_aa: CASSLMFNNYGYTF
cdr3_nt: TGTGCCAGCAGCTTGATGTTCAATAACTATGGCTACACCTTC

clone_size: -
j_call: TRBJ2-5
d_call: -
v_call: TRBV5-4
cdr3_aa: CASSLQETQYF
cdr3_nt: TGTGCCAGCAGCCTTCAGGAGACCCAGTACTTC

clone_size: few
j_call: TRBJ2-3
d_call: TRBD2
v_call: TRBV6-6
cdr3_aa: CASSNGGDYTDTQYF
cdr3_nt: TGTGCCAGCAGTAACGGGGGGGACTACACAGATACGCAGTATTTT

clone_size: once
j_call: TRBJ1-5
d_call: -
v_call: TRBV6-1
cdr3_aa: CASSEREAGGHQPQHF
cdr3_nt: TGTGCCAGCAGTGAACGGGAGGCGGGAGGGCATCAGCCCCAGCATTTT

clone_size: -
j_call: TRBJ1-2
d_call: -
v_call: TRBV12-3/TRBV12-4
cdr3_aa: CASSLRQVYGYTF
cdr3_nt: TGTGCCAGCAGTTTAAGGCAGGTCTATGGCTACACCTTC

clone_size: -
j_call: TRBJ2-7
d_call: -
v_call: TRBV7-2
cdr3_aa: CASSFQAGRYEQYF
cdr3_nt: TGTGCCAGCAGCTTTCAGGCGGGGAGGTACGAGCAGTACTTC

clone_size: -
j_call: TRBJ2-3
d_call: TRBD2
v_call: TRBV19
cdr3_aa: CASDWGGISTDTQYF
cdr3_nt: TGTGCCAGTGACTGGGGGGGTATTAGCACAGATACGCAGTATTTT

clone_size: few
j_call: TRBJ1-3
d_call: TRBD1
v_call: TRBV5-1
cdr3_aa: CASSFGAGGYSGNTIYF
cdr3_nt: TGCGCCAGCAGCTTTGGGGCAGGGGGTTACTCTGGAAACACCATATATTTT

clone_size: few
j_call: TRBJ2-5
d_call: TRBD1
v_call: TRBV7-8
cdr3_aa: CASSLGDRGSETQYF
cdr3_nt: TGTGCCAGCAGCTTAGGAGACAGGGGAAGCGAGACCCAGTACTTC

clone_size: -
j_call: TRBJ2-3
d_call: -
v_call: TRBV25-1
cdr3_aa: CASSEPGGTSTDTQYF
cdr3_nt: TGTGCCAGCAGTGAACCCGGCGGAACTAGCACAGATACGCAGTATTTT

clone_size: -
j_call: TRBJ2-7
d_call: -
v_call: TRBV5-1
cdr3_aa: CASWGWAGAAYEQYF
cdr3_nt: TGCGCCAGCTGGGGGTGGGCAGGGGCAGCCTACGAGCAGTACTTC

clone_size: -
j_call: TRBJ2-3
d_call: -
v_call: TRBV3-1/TRBV3-2
cdr3_aa: CASSQSPGDTQYF
cdr3_nt: TGTGCCAGCAGCCAGAGTCCGGGGGATACGCAGTATTTT

clone_size: once
j_call: TRBJ1-2
d_call: -
v_call: TRBV7-2
cdr3_aa: CASSPAGGYTF
cdr3_nt: TGTGCCAGCTCACCGGCAGGAGGCTACACCTTC

clone_size: -
j_call: TRBJ2-3
d_call: -
v_call: TRBV3-1/TRBV3-2
cdr3_aa: CASSQLRVQGWGTDTQYF
cdr3_nt: TGTGCCAGCAGCCAATTAAGAGTACAGGGATGGGGCACAGATACGCAGTATTTT

clone_size: -
j_call: TRBJ2-2
d_call: -
v_call: TRBV2
cdr3_aa: CASNWGGLTGELFF
cdr3_nt: TGTGCCAGCAATTGGGGGGGCCTCACCGGGGAGCTGTTTTTT

clone_size: -
j_call: TRBJ1-2
d_call: TRBD1
v_call: TRBV2
cdr3_aa: CASSEGGTGDYGYTF
cdr3_nt: TGTGCCAGCAGTGAAGGCGGGACAGGGGACTATGGCTACACCTTC